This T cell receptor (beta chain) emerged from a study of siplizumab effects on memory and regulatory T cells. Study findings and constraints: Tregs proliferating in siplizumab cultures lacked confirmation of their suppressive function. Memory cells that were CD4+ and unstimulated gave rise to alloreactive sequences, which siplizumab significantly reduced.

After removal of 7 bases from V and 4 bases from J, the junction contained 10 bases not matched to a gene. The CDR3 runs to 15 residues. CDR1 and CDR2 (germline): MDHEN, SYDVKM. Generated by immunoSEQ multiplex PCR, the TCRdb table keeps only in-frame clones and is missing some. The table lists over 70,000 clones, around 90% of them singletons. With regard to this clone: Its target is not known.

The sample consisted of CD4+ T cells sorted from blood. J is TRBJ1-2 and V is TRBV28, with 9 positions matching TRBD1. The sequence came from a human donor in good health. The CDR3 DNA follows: TGTGCCAGCACCTCCCCGACAGGGGGGCTCTATGGCTACACCTTC. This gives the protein CASTSPTGGLYGYTF.